Following are 27 T cell receptor beta chains from one sample sequenced in a study of cytomegalovirus exposure and HLA in healthy donors. Researchers ran the PCR with 60 Vbeta and 13 Jbeta primers. This table comes from immunoSEQ multiplex PCR, and its TCRdb copy is limited to in-frame clones, with some not included. The sample has approximately 110,000 clones, just under 70% seen once; the top ten hold under 6.5%. Sequencing was carried out using PBMCs. These receptors came from a woman aged 70-85 years in good health and CMV-seropositive.

The V and J genes are TRBV10-3 and TRBJ1-1; the D gene is possibly TRBD1 (6 bases). This CDR3 comprises 12 residues. Trimming pared 8 bases from V and 7 bases from J, leaving 14 bases between. From germline, CDR1 is ENHRY and CDR2 SYGVKD. CDR3 in DNA: TGTGCCATCTGGGCGGGGGCTAGTGAAGCTTTCTTT. It is translated as CAIWAGASEAFF.

This clone appeared once. The CDR3 DNA follows: TGTGCCAGCAGCTGGGGTGAAGGGGGTAGGGATAACTATGGCTACACCTTC. It codes for CASSWGEGGRDNYGYTF. The rearrangement joins TRBV5-4 to TRBJ1-2; maybe TRBD1 (6 bases). Looked up from germline, CDR1 is SGHNT and CDR2 is YYREEE (reference sequence). V dropped 3 bases and J dropped 1 base, with 19 bases sitting between them. The CDR3 runs to 17 residues.

This rearrangement joins TRBV29-1 to TRBJ1-1; D ambiguous. The V gene's germline CDR1 is SQVTM and CDR2 ANQGSEA. The CDR3 covers 14 residues. Trimming pared 2 bases from V and 0 bases from J, leaving 10 bases between. The CDR3 reads CSVEKHDLNTEAFF. The CDR3, as DNA: TGCAGCGTTGAAAAACATGATCTGAACACTGAAGCTTTCTTT. Based on the CDR3 plus reference TRBV29-1 and TRBJ1-1, the full variable domain is SAVISQKPSRDICQRGTSLTIQCQVDSQVTMMFWYRQQPGQSLTLIATANQGSEATYESGFVIDKFPISRPNLTFSTLTVSNMSPEDSSIYLCSVEKHDLNTEAFFGQGTRLTVV.

The V and J genes are TRBV6-6 and TRBJ1-5, with 9 positions matching TRBD1. V lost 7 bases, J lost 6 bases, and 10 bases stayed unmatched. The length of the CDR3 is 15 residues. From germline, CDR1 is MNHNY and CDR2 SVGAGI (reference sequence). CDR3 loop: CASNPGQGGGQPQHF. CDR3 coding DNA: TGTGCCAGCAACCCGGGACAGGGAGGAGGTCAGCCCCAGCATTTT.

In nucleotides, the CDR3 is TGTGCCTGGACCTCCCCCAACTCTAACTATGGCTACACCTTC. Encoded protein: CAWTSPNSNYGYTF. The chain has TRBV30 and TRBJ1-2; the D is unclear. The CDR3 is made up of 14 amino acids. Germline V lookup: CDR1 GTSNPN, CDR2 SVGIG (reference sequence). Trimming stripped 4 bases from V and 0 bases from J, with 12 bases between.

The V and J genes are TRBV19 and TRBJ1-1; TRBD1 matches 8 bases. Germline V gene lookup returns CDR1 LNHDA and CDR2 SQIVND (reference sequence). Trimming cost V 5 bases and J 1 base; bases outside gene matches: 6. The length of the CDR3 is 15 residues. CDR3 sequence: CASSRTGKANTEAFF. In DNA form, the CDR3 reads TGTGCCAGTAGTCGGACAGGGAAGGCGAACACTGAAGCTTTCTTT.

The rearrangement links TRBV6-5 to TRBJ2-1; 14 bases line up with TRBD2. Per the germline V gene, CDR1 is MNHEY and CDR2 is SVGAGI. J gave up 7 bases and V 6 bases, and 5 bases lay outside the gene matches. The CDR3 contains 15 residues. The CDR3 DNA is TGTGCCAGCAGGAGACTAGCGGGGGGGCTTAATGAGCAGTTCTTC. Encoded protein: CASRRLAGGLNEQFF.

The rearrangement joins TRBV30 to TRBJ2-6; 7 nucleotides align to TRBD1. Germline V CDR1 and CDR2: GTSNPN, SVGIG (reference sequence). The CDR3 length is 16 residues. The ends lost 3 bases at V and 1 base at J; junction bases unmatched: 6. The CDR3 spells CAWRENRGSGANVLTF. The CDR3 nucleotides read TGTGCCTGGAGGGAGAACAGGGGATCTGGGGCCAACGTCCTGACTTTC.

This clone was seen a single time. The V call is TRBV11-2, the J call TRBJ1-1, with 11 positions matching TRBD1. The trim removed 4 bases at V and 2 bases at J, leaving 12 bases unmatched. The CDR3 has 18 amino acids. Germline CDR1 reads SGHAT; CDR2 reads FQNNGV. The CDR3 DNA is TGTGCCAGCAGCTCCGGGACAGGGGGTTTCTTTCGTAACACTGAAGCTTTCTTT. Protein product: CASSSGTGGFFRNTEAFF.

The rearrangement uses TRBV5-1 and TRBJ1-1, with TRBD1 identical over 9 bases. The V gene end was trimmed by 1 base and the J gene end by 10 bases; junction bases not matched to a gene: 5. The CDR3 totals 13 residues. The V gene's germline CDR1 is SGHRS and CDR2 YFSETQ. The CDR3, as DNA: TGCGCCAGCAGCTTGCGGGACAGGGAAGGAGCTTTCTTT. As protein: CASSLRDREGAFF.

The chain combines TRBV9 with TRBJ2-3, with 8 bases identical to TRBD2. V trimming: 0 bases; J trimming: 5 bases; junction bases outside the gene matches: 5. There are 15 residues in the CDR3. Germline V gene sequence: CDR1 SGDLS, CDR2 YYNGEE. The CDR3 spells CASSVGAGAGDTQYF. The CDR3 DNA sequence: TGTGCCAGCAGCGTAGGAGCGGGGGCGGGAGATACGCAGTATTTT.

This clone was seen a handful of times. The gene calls are TRBV5-6 and TRBJ2-7; TRBD1 matches 9 bases. V lost 5 bases and J lost 3; bases outside the gene matches: 12. CDR1 SGHDT and CDR2 YYEEEE come from the germline V gene. This CDR3 is 16 amino acids long. CDR3 DNA: TGTGCCAGCAGTCCGGCTGGGACAGGGTCTTACTACGAGCAGTACTTC. Its translation is CASSPAGTGSYYEQYF.

With respect to this clone: One end of the junction fails to match germline, which may point to a read error. The V call is TRBV6-5, the J call TRBJ2-2; 8 bases are shared with TRBD2. Germline loops: CDR1 MNHEY, CDR2 SVGAGI. There are 15 residues in the CDR3. This CDR3 reads CASSFRLATTGVLFF. The CDR3 DNA reads TGTGCCAGCAGTTTCCGACTAGCGACGACCGGGGTGCTGTTTTTT.

The chain carries TRBV6-5 and TRBJ2-4; 8 positions match TRBD1. This CDR3 has 13 residues. V dropped 6 bases and J dropped 12; count of bases not matched to a gene: 10. Germline V CDR1 and CDR2: MNHEY, SVGAGI. Here the CDR3 DNA reads TGTGCCAGCAGCGGACAGGGTGGTGCGGCTCAGTACTTC. Amino acid sequence: CASSGQGGAAQYF.

V is TRBV6-5 and J is TRBJ1-1; D remains ambiguous. Germline loops: CDR1 MNHEY, CDR2 SVGAGI. The V end lost 6 bases, the J end lost 4 bases, and 6 bases lay between the germline ends. The CDR3 has 11 residues. CDR3 DNA: TGTGCCAGCAGCCGTCCCACTGAAGCTTTCTTT. This encodes CASSRPTEAFF.

This clone was seen a handful of times. The CDR3 is CASSGVVGGNTIYF. CDR3 nucleotides: TGTGCCAGCAGCGGGGTGGTGGGCGGAAACACCATATATTTT. V and J are TRBV27 and TRBJ1-3; unclear D gene. V gave up 6 bases and J gave up 4 bases, with 13 bases separating them. From germline, CDR1 is MNHEY and CDR2 SMNVEV (reference sequence). This CDR3 spans 14 amino acids.

This sequence joins TRBV30 and TRBJ1-2; no clear D gene. Germline CDR1 reads GTSNPN; CDR2 reads SVGIG (reference sequence). The V and J ends lost 3 bases and 4 bases respectively, with 12 bases between them. The CDR3 is 13 residues long. The CDR3 DNA reads TGTGCCTGGAGGGGCCAAACCCCCTATGGCTACACCTTC. This gives the protein CAWRGQTPYGYTF.

The rearrangement joins TRBV20-1 to TRBJ1-3; D call uncertain. V gave up 6 bases and J gave up 4 bases, with 7 bases separating them. The germline gives CDR1 DFQATT, CDR2 SNEGSKA (reference sequence). The CDR3 runs to 11 residues. The CDR3 region is CSASTGNTIYF. Here the CDR3 DNA reads TGCAGTGCCTCTACCGGAAACACCATATATTTT.

Here the CDR3 reads CASSPSQGATNEKLFF. As DNA, the CDR3 is TGTGCCAGCTCACCAAGTCAGGGGGCAACTAATGAAAAACTGTTTTTT. The gene calls are TRBV18 and TRBJ1-4; TRBD1 aligns across 7 bases. The J segment lost 0 bases and the V segment lost 2 bases, leaving 3 bases of the junction unmatched. The length of the CDR3 is 16 residues. Germline V gene lookup returns CDR1 KGHSH and CDR2 LQKENI.

V gene TRBV10-3 combines with J gene TRBJ1-1; no clear D gene. The CDR3 is 14 residues long. Germline V gene lookup returns CDR1 ENHRY and CDR2 SYGVKD. The DNA of the CDR3 is TGTGCTAGCATCAGTAATGTTGGGAACACTGAAGCTTTCTTT. It is translated as CASISNVGNTEAFF.

This chain uses TRBV19 with TRBJ1-1; tentative D call: TRBD1 (6 bases). Per germline, CDR1 LNHDA and CDR2 SQIVND (reference sequence). Trimming took 5 bases from V and 0 from J, leaving 19 bases between them. The CDR3 totals 17 residues. CDR3 sequence reads: CASSAQRGTLMNTEAFF. DNA of the CDR3: TGTGCCAGTAGTGCCCAAAGGGGGACCCTTATGAACACTGAAGCTTTCTTT. The full variable domain, with the rest looked up from reference TRBV19 and TRBJ1-1, is DGGITQSPKYLFRKEGQNVTLSCEQNLNHDAMYWYRQDPGQGLRLIYYSQIVNDFQKGDIAEGYSVSREKKESFPLTVTSAQKNPTAFYLCASSAQRGTLMNTEAFFGQGTRLTVV.

This rearrangement joins TRBV7-2 to TRBJ2-5, with a tentative D call TRBD2 (7 bases). V lost 1 base and J lost 5, with 17 bases in between. There are 16 residues in the CDR3. Germline assignment: CDR1 SGHTA and CDR2 FQGNSA. CDR3 region: CASSLGGGGAAETQYF. The CDR3 coding sequence is TGTGCCAGCAGCTTAGGAGGTGGGGGGGCCGCGGAGACCCAGTACTTC.

In DNA form, the CDR3 reads TGCGCCAGCAGCTTAATGGGGACAGGGAATGTTGGAGAGACCCAGTACTTC. It codes for CASSLMGTGNVGETQYF. V and J are TRBV5-1 and TRBJ2-5; 9 bases agree with TRBD1. This CDR3 is 17 amino acids long. The trim removed 2 bases at V and 4 bases at J, leaving 12 bases unmatched. The germline V gene encodes CDR1 SGHRS and CDR2 YFSETQ.

This clone was counted a few times. At the DNA level, this CDR3 is encoded by other sequences in the same sample as well. The genes are TRBV5-1 and TRBJ1-1; D is perhaps TRBD1 (5 bases). Trimming removed 0 bases at V and 6 bases at J, with 9 bases between. Per germline, CDR1 SGHRS and CDR2 YFSETQ. This CDR3 is built from 13 residues. The CDR3 bases are TGCGCCAGCAGCTTGGGTTCGGGGGCTGAAGCTTTCTTT. Translation: CASSLGSGAEAFF.

V and J are TRBV7-2 and TRBJ2-7; D possibly corresponds to TRBD1 (5 bases). This CDR3 contains 14 residues. CDR1 and CDR2 from the germline V gene are SGHTA and FQGNSA. The germline V and J ends were trimmed by 6 bases and 0 bases, with 12 bases remaining between them. CDR3 loop: CASSRTQGSYEQYF. The CDR3, as DNA: TGTGCCAGCAGTCGGACGCAGGGCTCCTACGAGCAGTACTTC.

The gene calls are TRBV1 and TRBJ1-3; the table's D gene call, TRBD1, was not cross checked with the DNA. TRBV1 is deemed a pseudogene. This CDR3 spans 16 amino acids. CDR3 residues: CTSSQDELDRGNTIYF. The CDR3 DNA is TGCACCAGCAGCCAAGATGAATTGGACAGGGGAAACACCATATATTTT.

The V gene is TRBV10-3, the J gene TRBJ1-2; 7 bases are shared with TRBD1. Trimming removed 4 bases from V and 4 bases from J; junction bases left unmatched: 3. The germline CDR1 and CDR2 sequences are ENHRY and SYGVKD. The CDR3 totals 13 residues. In nucleotides, the CDR3 is TGTGCCATCAGTGCGGGACAGCCCTATGGCTACACCTTC. This gives the protein CAISAGQPYGYTF.